One sample yielded the 17 T cell receptor beta chains listed below, sequenced in a study of blood T cell repertoires in COVID-19. Method: immunoSEQ multiplex PCR; TCRdb's copy keeps in-frame clones and lacks some. The data contain about 240,000 clones, roughly 87% of them singletons. Source material: PBMCs or T cells enriched from blood (not recorded which). The receptor set was obtained from a woman aged 25-40 years with acute COVID-19.

The chain joins TRBV25-1 to TRBJ1-5; TRBD1 aligns across 9 bases. The V and J ends lost 4 bases and 1 base, in that order; junction bases with no gene match: 8. From germline, CDR1 is MGHDK and CDR2 SYGVNS. CDR3 size: 17 residues. CDR3 protein: CASSGDREDWSNQPQHF. CDR3 bases: TGTGCCAGCAGTGGGGACAGGGAGGATTGGAGCAATCAGCCCCAGCATTTT.

The chain recombines TRBV7-9 with TRBJ1-5, with D uncertain. Per the germline V gene, CDR1 is SEHNR and CDR2 is FQNEAQ (reference sequence). V lost 3 bases to trimming and J lost 0 bases, with 9 bases between them. The CDR3 extends over 15 amino acids. Here the CDR3 reads CASSLGGYSNQPQHF. The CDR3 DNA follows: TGTGCCAGCAGCTTGGGAGGGTATAGCAATCAGCCCCAGCATTTT.

The V gene is TRBV11-3, the J gene TRBJ2-2; maybe TRBD2 (6 bases). Trimming removed 0 bases from V and 7 bases from J, with 6 bases in between. This CDR3 has 13 amino acids. CDR1 SGHNT and CDR2 YENEEA come from the germline V gene. The CDR3 DNA is TGTGCCAGCAGCTTAGATAGCGGCGGGGAGCTGTTTTTT. This sequence encodes CASSLDSGGELFF. Filled out from reference TRBV11-3 and TRBJ2-2, the complete variable domain reads EAGVVQSPRYKIIEKKQPVAFWCNPISGHNTLYWYLQNLGQGPELLIRYENEEAVDDSQLPKDRFSAERLKGVDSTLKIQPAELGDSAVYLCASSLDSGGELFFGEGSRLTVL.

This clone was detected a few times. V and J are TRBV7-9 and TRBJ2-7, with TRBD2 matching over 10 bases. Looked up from germline, CDR1 is SEHNR and CDR2 is FQNEAQ (reference sequence). The J segment lost 5 bases and the V segment lost 3 bases, leaving 7 bases of the junction unmatched. This CDR3 is built from 15 residues. CDR3 nucleotide sequence: TGTGCCAGCAGCTTTCCGGGACTAGCGATCCACGAGCAGTACTTC. It yields the protein CASSFPGLAIHEQYF.

This clone appeared a single time. The J gene is TRBJ1-2, the V gene TRBV7-9; a possible D gene is TRBD1 (5 bases). This CDR3 spans 14 amino acids. Trimming cost V 1 base and J 7 bases, with 13 bases left between them. The germline gives CDR1 SEHNR, CDR2 FQNEAQ (reference sequence). CDR3 in amino acids: CASSLVGQGGGYTF. CDR3 nucleotides: TGTGCCAGCAGCTTAGTGGGGCAGGGCGGTGGCTACACCTTC.

The genes are TRBV11-2 and TRBJ2-3, with D uncertain. Trimming removed 2 bases from V and 2 bases from J, with 8 bases in between. The CDR3 is 14 residues long. Germline V lookup: CDR1 SGHAT, CDR2 FQNNGV. The CDR3: CASSLSGFTDTQYF. CDR3 in DNA: TGTGCCAGCAGCTTATCGGGTTTCACAGATACGCAGTATTTT.

The chain couples TRBV5-1 to TRBJ2-3; D ambiguous. Trimming shortened V by 5 bases and J by 0 bases, and 7 bases separated the two germline ends. The germline V gene encodes CDR1 SGHRS and CDR2 YFSETQ. There are 13 residues in the CDR3. CDR3 DNA sequence: TGCGCCAGCAGAGCCGGGAGCACAGATACGCAGTATTTT. This translates into CASRAGSTDTQYF.

The gene calls are TRBV7-9 and TRBJ1-1, with TRBD1 as a possible D gene (6 bases). Germline CDR1 SEHNR, CDR2 FQNEAQ (reference sequence). The V gene lost 10 bases and the J gene lost 4 bases, with 16 bases spanning the gap. The CDR3 has 13 amino acids. CDR3 DNA sequence: TGTGCCACCAAACAGGGTGTTAGCACTGAAGCTTTCTTT. It encodes CATKQGVSTEAFF. Variable domain in full (rest from reference TRBV7-9 and TRBJ1-1): DTGVSQNPRHKITKRGQNVTFRCDPISEHNRLYWYRQTLGQGPEFLTYFQNEAQLEKSRLLSDRFSAERPKGSFSTLEIQRTEQGDSAMYLCATKQGVSTEAFFGQGTRLTVV.

The chain combines TRBV2 with TRBJ1-4; the D gene is possibly TRBD1 (5 bases). Looked up from germline, CDR1 is SNHLY and CDR2 is FYNNEI. The CDR3 contains 13 residues. The germline V and J ends were trimmed by 3 bases and 5 bases, with 7 bases remaining between them. CDR3 amino acids: CASSDSGNEKLFF. CDR3 nucleotide sequence: TGTGCCAGCAGTGATTCAGGGAATGAAAAACTGTTTTTT.

This clone was found a few times. Distinct nucleotide sequences in the sample also encode this CDR3. This chain uses TRBV5-1 with TRBJ1-1, with a tentative D call TRBD1 (6 bases). The V end was cut by 0 bases, the J end by 5 bases, with 8 bases between. The CDR3 totals 13 residues. Germline V gives CDR1 SGHRS, CDR2 YFSETQ. CDR3 bases: TGCGCCAGCAGCTTGGAAGGGGGAACTGAAGCTTTCTTT. It encodes CASSLEGGTEAFF. The variable domain in full, with the rest retrieved from reference TRBV5-1 and TRBJ1-1, is KAGVTQTPRYLIKTRGQQVTLSCSPISGHRSVSWYQQTPGQGLQFLFEYFSETQRNKGNFPGRFSGRQFSNSRSEMNVSTLELGDSALYLCASSLEGGTEAFFGQGTRLTVV.

This chain joins TRBV6-2 or TRBV6-3 and TRBJ1-1; weak D call: TRBD1 (5 bases). Germline lookup yields CDR1 MNHEY and CDR2 SVGEGT. Trimming removed 6 bases at V and 0 bases at J, with 11 bases between. This CDR3 spans 14 amino acids. The chain's CDR3 is CASSPGQLNTEAFF. The CDR3, as DNA: TGTGCCAGCAGCCCGGGGCAGCTGAACACTGAAGCTTTCTTT.

Here the CDR3 reads CASSLLHMNTEAFF. For the CDR3, the DNA is TGTGCCAGCAGCTTGCTTCACATGAACACTGAAGCTTTCTTT. The chain has TRBV7-2 and TRBJ1-1, with D unresolved. The CDR3 sequence is 14 residues long. V dropped 3 bases and J dropped 0 bases, with 8 bases sitting between them. Germline V gene lookup returns CDR1 SGHTA and CDR2 FQGNSA.

The chain uses TRBV4-3 and TRBJ2-3, with D perhaps TRBD1 (6 bases). Germline V CDR1 and CDR2: LGHNA, YSLEER. Between the trimmed V and J ends, which lost 0 bases and 2 bases, there was a span of 12 bases. This CDR3 region has 16 residues. The CDR3 bases are TGCGCCAGCAGCCAAGATGGGGGCGGCCCCACAGATACGCAGTATTTT. Translated: CASSQDGGGPTDTQYF.

This rearrangement joins TRBV2 to TRBJ1-1; no definite D call. The CDR3 has 12 residues. Germline CDR1 SNHLY, CDR2 FYNNEI. V was trimmed by 8 bases and J by 1 base, leaving 8 bases between them. In DNA, the CDR3 is TGTGCCAGCCCGAGAGGGAACACTGAAGCTTTCTTT. Amino acid sequence: CASPRGNTEAFF.

V is TRBV14 and J is TRBJ1-2; D gene unclear. Germline values: CDR1 SGHDN, CDR2 FVKESK. This CDR3 is 16 amino acids long. Between the trimmed V and J ends, which lost 1 base and 2 bases, there was a span of 14 bases. CDR3: CASSQGVQAHNYGYTF. CDR3 bases: TGTGCCAGCAGCCAAGGGGTCCAGGCACACAACTATGGCTACACCTTC.

The chain uses TRBV19 and TRBJ1-2; 7 nucleotides match TRBD1. V shed 5 bases and J 0 bases; nucleotides not matched to a gene: 6. CDR1 is LNHDA, CDR2 SQIVND, per germline (reference sequence). CDR3 length equals 15 residues. The CDR3 is CASSPGQLTNYGYTF. For the CDR3, the DNA is TGTGCCAGTAGTCCGGGACAGCTAACTAACTATGGCTACACCTTC.

The chain uses TRBV5-6 and TRBJ1-1; D perhaps matches TRBD1 (5 bases). V dropped 4 bases and J dropped 7 bases, with 11 bases sitting between them. Germline values: CDR1 SGHDT, CDR2 YYEEEE. This CDR3 region has 12 residues. CDR3 sequence (DNA): TGTGCCAGCAGCCTGACAGCGAATGAAGCTTTCTTT. It is translated as CASSLTANEAFF.